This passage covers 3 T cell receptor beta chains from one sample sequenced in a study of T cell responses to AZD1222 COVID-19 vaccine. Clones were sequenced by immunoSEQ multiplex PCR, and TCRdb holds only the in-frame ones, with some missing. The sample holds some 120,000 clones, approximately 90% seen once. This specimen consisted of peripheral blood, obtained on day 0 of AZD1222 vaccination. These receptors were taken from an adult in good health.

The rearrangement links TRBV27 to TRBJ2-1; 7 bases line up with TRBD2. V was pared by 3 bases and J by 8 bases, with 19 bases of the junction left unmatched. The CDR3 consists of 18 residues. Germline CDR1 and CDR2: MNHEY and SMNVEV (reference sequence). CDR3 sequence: CASSFWGFGGSRPDEQFF. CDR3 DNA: TGTGCCAGCAGTTTTTGGGGGTTTGGCGGGAGTCGTCCGGATGAGCAGTTCTTC.

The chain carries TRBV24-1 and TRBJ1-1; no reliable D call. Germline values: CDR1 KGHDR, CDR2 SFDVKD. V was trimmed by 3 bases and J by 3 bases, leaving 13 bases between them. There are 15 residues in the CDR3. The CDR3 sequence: CATSDPRGSYTEAFF. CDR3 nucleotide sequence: TGTGCCACCAGTGATCCGCGCGGGAGTTACACTGAAGCTTTCTTT.

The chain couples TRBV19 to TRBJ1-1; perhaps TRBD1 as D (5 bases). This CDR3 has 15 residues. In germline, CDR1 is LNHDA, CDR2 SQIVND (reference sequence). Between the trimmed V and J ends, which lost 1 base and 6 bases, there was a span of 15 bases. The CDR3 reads CASSIAQRGASEAFF. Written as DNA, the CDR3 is TGTGCCAGTAGTATAGCTCAGCGAGGGGCCTCTGAAGCTTTCTTT.